Ten or more counts support the clone carrying this T cell receptor (beta chain). Its antigen is still unknown. TCR beta CDR3 regions were amplified from RNA. Initially, a first-round RT-PCR of the TCR CDR3 employed the HTBI primer set. TCRdb reanalysed the multiplex PCR reads using MiXCR and keeps one entry per CDR3 protein. The table shows hundreds of thousands of distinct CDR3 sequences, with roughly a third occurring only once. The CDR3 has 14 residues. Germline CDR1 SEHNR, CDR2 FQNEAQ (reference sequence). V was clipped by 1 base and J by 0 bases, with 7 bases between them. Hyperthyroidism patients were newly diagnosed, had disease duration under 2 months, and were aged 18 to 65 years. Not enrolled were patients with uncontrolled infection, other autoimmune disease, pregnancy or lactation. These data are taken from a study of T cells in Graves' hyperthyroidism and ophthalmopathy. Notes on the study in general: Blood also carried most thyroid clonotypes expanded above 0.001.

Sequencing used blood. This sequence originates from a woman aged 40-49 years with Graves' hyperthyroidism. The chain links TRBV7-9 to TRBJ2-7, with TRBD1 as a possible D gene (6 bases). CDR3 nucleotides: TGTGCCAGCAGCTTAGGGACAGCCTCCTACGAGCAGTACTTC. Translating it yields CASSLGTASYEQYF.